The T cell receptor beta chain under discussion was sequenced for a study of T cell responses to AZD1222 COVID-19 vaccine. Study-wide results and limits: Unmutated regions of variants are reportedly targeted by nearly half of spike-specific TCRs. There were mostly white British donors and more females than males, and clonal diversity was possibly underestimated. Repertoire samples came only from after the peak T cell response.

The length of the CDR3 is 14 residues. Trimming took 4 bases from V and 4 from J; bases not matched to a gene: 7. Germline V CDR1 and CDR2: SGDLS, YYNGEE. Assay: immunoSEQ multiplex PCR; the TCRdb copy retains only in-frame clones and omits some. The sample lists 60,000 to 80,000 clones; 70% to 90% were seen once. Note on this clone: Its antigen is currently unknown.

The sequencing used peripheral blood, collected on day 0 of AZD1222 vaccination. J is TRBJ1-1 and V is TRBV9; 7 positions agree with TRBD1. The TCR originated in an adult in good health. CDR3 sequence (DNA): TGTGCCAGCAGCCCGCGACAGGGAGGCACTGAAGCTTTCTTT. Amino acid sequence: CASSPRQGGTEAFF.